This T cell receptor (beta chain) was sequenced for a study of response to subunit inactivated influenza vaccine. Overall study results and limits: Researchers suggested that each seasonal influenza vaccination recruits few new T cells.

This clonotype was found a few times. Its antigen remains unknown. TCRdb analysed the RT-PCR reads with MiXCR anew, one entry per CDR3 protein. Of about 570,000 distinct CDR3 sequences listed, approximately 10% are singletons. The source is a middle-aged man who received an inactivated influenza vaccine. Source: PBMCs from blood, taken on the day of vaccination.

CDR3 sequence: CASSQGLAGTNTGELFF. The CDR3, as DNA: TGTGCCAGCAGCCAAGGACTAGCGGGGACGAACACCGGGGAGCTGTTTTTT. V is TRBV14 and J is TRBJ2-2; 11 nucleotides agree with TRBD2. V gave up 1 base and J gave up 0 bases; unmatched junction bases: 1. Germline V gene data show CDR1 as SGHDN and CDR2 as FVKESK. The CDR3 sequence is 17 residues long.